This TCR beta chain appears in the sequencing data of a study of cytomegalovirus exposure and HLA in healthy donors. Overall study: A later analysis reported the 100 to 150 validation repertoires used the same platform as the approximately 670 first-cohort repertoires.

Assay used: immunoSEQ multiplex PCR; TCRdb lists only in-frame clones, some missing. The data hold 190,000 or so clones, with approximately 80% observed a single time. CDR1 is SEHNR and CDR2 is FQNEAQ in the germline V gene (reference sequence). This CDR3 has 13 residues. The germline V and J ends were trimmed by 4 bases and 6 bases, with 9 bases remaining between them. The donors were part of the approximately 120-subject validation cohort, which stood apart from the roughly 670-subject first cohort. The sequenced sample was PBMCs. This chain connects TRBV7-9 to TRBJ2-2; D remains ambiguous. This sequence originates from a woman aged 25 to 39 in good health and CMV-seropositive. As DNA, the CDR3 is TGTGCCAGCAGCTCTTTGAGGCCCGGGGAGCTGTTTTTT. Encoded protein: CASSSLRPGELFF.